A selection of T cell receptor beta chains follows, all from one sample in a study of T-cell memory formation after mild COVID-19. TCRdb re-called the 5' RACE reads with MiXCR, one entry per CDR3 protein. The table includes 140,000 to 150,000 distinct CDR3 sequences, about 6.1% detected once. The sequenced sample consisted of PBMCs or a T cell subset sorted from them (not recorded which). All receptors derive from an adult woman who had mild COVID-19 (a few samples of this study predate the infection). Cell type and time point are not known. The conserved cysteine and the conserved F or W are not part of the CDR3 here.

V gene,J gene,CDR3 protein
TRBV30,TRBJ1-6,AWTPNYNSPLH
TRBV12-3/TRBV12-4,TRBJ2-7,ASSLSGSTSYEQY
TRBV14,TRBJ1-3,ASSGLSGNTIY
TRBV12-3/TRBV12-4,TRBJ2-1,ASIGSSGGFEQF
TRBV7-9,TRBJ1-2,ASSLPGMNYGYT
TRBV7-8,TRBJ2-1,ASSLVSAGRENEQF
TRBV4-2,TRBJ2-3,ASSSRNSGTDTQY
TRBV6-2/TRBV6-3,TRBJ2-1,ASSPIGVEQF
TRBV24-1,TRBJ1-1,ATSERLGTEAF
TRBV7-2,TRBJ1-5,ASSPGTGAYSNQPQH
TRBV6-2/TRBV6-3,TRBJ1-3,ASNQRDRIFSGNTIY
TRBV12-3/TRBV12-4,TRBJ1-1,ASSLTKGTTEAF
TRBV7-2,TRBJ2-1,ASSLVLAGAEQF
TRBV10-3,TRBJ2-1,AISANPGGRYNEQF
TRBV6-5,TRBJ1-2,ASSNRDRQYYGYT
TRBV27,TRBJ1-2,ASSLDGIYGYT
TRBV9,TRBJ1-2,ASSVDTGGGYT
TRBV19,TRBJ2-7,ASSISVGPYEQY
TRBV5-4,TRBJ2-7,ASSLDGTYEQY
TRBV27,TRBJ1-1,ASSSWGHQNTEAF
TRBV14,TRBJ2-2,ASSPSFWRMNTGELF
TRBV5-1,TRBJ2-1,ASSLYREAYNEQF
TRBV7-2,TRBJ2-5,ASTDLGSQY
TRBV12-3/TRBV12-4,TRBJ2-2,ASTFGRLPETGELF
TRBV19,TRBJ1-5,ASSIWPLPTGGRQPQH
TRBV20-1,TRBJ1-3,SARRDSSGNTIY
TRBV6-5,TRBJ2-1,ASSYLNPQYEQF